This TCR beta chain stems from a study of CD8+ T cells in alopecia areata. The authors extracted RNA and reverse transcribed it into cDNA as the sequencing template. Assay used: immunoSEQ multiplex PCR; TCRdb lists only in-frame clones, some missing. The table shows about 200,000 clones, with more than 30% occurring only once. The treatment denotes: oral pan-JAK inhibitor, 5-10 mg twice daily. Per the germline V gene, CDR1 is SGHAT and CDR2 is FQNNGV. The CDR3 runs 15 residues. Germline trimming cut 4 bases from V and 5 bases from J; bases unmatched to any gene: 10. This clone was found many times. This rearrangement joins TRBV11-2 to TRBJ2-7, with TRBD1 identical over 8 bases. Specimen: CD4+ T cells sorted from blood, collected around week 30, from a patient treated with tofacitinib. The source of this sequence is a human donor with alopecia areata. This CDR3 is CASSSLQSTGDEQYF. In DNA, the CDR3 is TGTGCCAGCAGCTCCTTACAATCGACAGGGGACGAGCAGTACTTC.